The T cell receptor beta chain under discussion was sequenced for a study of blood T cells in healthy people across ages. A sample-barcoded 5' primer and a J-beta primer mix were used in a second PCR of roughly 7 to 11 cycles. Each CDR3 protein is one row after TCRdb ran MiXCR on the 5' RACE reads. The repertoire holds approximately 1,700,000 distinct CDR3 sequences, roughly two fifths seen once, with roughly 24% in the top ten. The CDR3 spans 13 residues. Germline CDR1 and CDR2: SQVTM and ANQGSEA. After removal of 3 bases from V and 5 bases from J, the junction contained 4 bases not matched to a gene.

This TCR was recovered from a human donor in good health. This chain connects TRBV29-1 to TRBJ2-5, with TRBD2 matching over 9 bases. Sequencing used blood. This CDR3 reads CSVDSGGDETQYF. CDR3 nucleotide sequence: TGCAGCGTTGATAGCGGGGGCGATGAGACCCAGTACTTC.